This T cell receptor beta chain was identified in a study of T cell clonotyping in hematopoietic cell transplantation. Study summary: Cytoreduction preceded collection of pretransplant recipient samples. Study conclusions and caveats: Pathologically expanded recipient clonotypes increased progressively from day 30 to day 180 as diversity fell. Higher Inverse Simpson Index values in graft donor and pretransplant recipient predicted broader posttransplant TCR diversity.

To note about this clone: The target antigen is unknown.

The CDR3 is made up of 16 amino acids. V was clipped by 7 bases and J by 0 bases, with 15 bases between them. Germline V CDR1 and CDR2: SNHLY, FYNNEI. Stated time point: recipient sample about 28 days before transplant, after cytoreduction. Recipient blood drawn about 28 days pretransplant and days 30, 100, 180 after. Repertoires were generated with immunoSEQ multiplex PCR, while TCRdb's copy carries only in-frame clones and drops some. The repertoire holds 49,000 or so clones, with roughly 80% as singletons. The sample in question was peripheral blood mononuclear cells, obtained before stem cell transplant. The receptor comes from a man in his sixties with myelodysplastic syndrome. Some clones in this sample may be carry-over from other donors' samples. The V and J genes are TRBV2 and TRBJ2-2; D is unclear. Here the CDR3 reads CASTANDPSNTGELFF. In DNA form, the CDR3 reads TGTGCCAGCACCGCAAATGACCCCTCGAACACCGGGGAGCTGTTTTTT. Filled out from reference TRBV2 and TRBJ2-2, the complete variable domain reads EPEVTQTPSHQVTQMGQEVILRCVPISNHLYFYWYRQILGQKVEFLVSFYNNEISEKSEIFDDQFSVERPDGSNFTLKIRSTKLEDSAMYFCASTANDPSNTGELFFGEGSRLTVL.